This record looks at one TCR beta chain sequence and its context. TCRdb's table, derived via immunoSEQ multiplex PCR, lists solely in-frame clones and lacks some. In the table there are roughly 68,000 clones, 90% to 95% of which are singletons. This record belongs to a study of shared T cell receptors in the human thymus. Sequencing was performed on thymocytes. The sequence was obtained from a human donor.

DNA for the CDR3: TGCGCCAGCAGCCAAGAAATTGGGGGGGTTGGGGCCAAAAACATTCAGTACTTC. It encodes CASSQEIGGVGAKNIQYF. The chain links TRBV4-3 to TRBJ2-4; 7 bases line up with TRBD2. Germline V gene lookup returns CDR1 LGHNA and CDR2 YSLEER. The CDR3 consists of 18 residues. Germline trimming cut 0 bases from V and 1 base from J; bases unmatched to any gene: 9.